These 9 T cell receptor beta chains were sequenced from one sample in a study of CD8 T cells in Susac syndrome. The RNA, roughly 0.5 to 1 ug, was put through reverse transcription using random hexamers. Using its own MiXCR run on the immunoSEQ multiplex PCR reads, TCRdb lists one record per CDR3 protein. The sample holds about 190,000 distinct CDR3 sequences, 85% to 95% seen once. Sequencing input: CD4+ T cells from PBMCs. These receptors all stem from a human donor in good health.

The V and J genes are TRBV5-1 and TRBJ2-7; possibly TRBD2 for D (5 bases). Germline CDR1 reads SGHRS; CDR2 reads YFSETQ. V was cut by 4 bases and J by 0 bases, with 11 bases left in between. The CDR3 extends over 14 amino acids. The CDR3 DNA sequence: TGCGCCAGCAGCCCCACCACTAGCTCCTACGAGCAGTACTTC. Translating gives CASSPTTSSYEQYF.

The chain couples TRBV5-6 to TRBJ2-5; TRBD1 matches at 10 bases. V trimming: 3 bases; J trimming: 7 bases; junction bases outside the gene matches: 9. The CDR3 is 15 residues long. CDR1 and CDR2 (germline): SGHDT, YYEEEE. This CDR3 is CASSYRTGGEATQYF. DNA for the CDR3: TGTGCCAGCAGCTATAGGACAGGGGGTGAAGCGACCCAGTACTTC.

The chain has TRBV20-1 and TRBJ2-1; D is uncertain. This CDR3 has 15 amino acids. Germline loops: CDR1 DFQATT, CDR2 SNEGSKA (reference sequence). V was clipped by 6 bases and J by 0 bases, with 15 bases between them. The CDR3 DNA is TGCAGTGCCACCAAAAGTACCAGCTCCTACAATGAGCAGTTCTTC. Translated: CSATKSTSSYNEQFF.

This chain joins TRBV12-3 or TRBV12-4 and TRBJ2-7, with 7 nucleotides matching TRBD1. V was pared by 6 bases and J by 4 bases, with 9 bases of the junction left unmatched. This CDR3 region has 14 residues. CDR3 region: CASSFGTVGYEQYV. CDR3 coding DNA: TGTGCCAGCAGCTTCGGGACAGTGGGTTACGAGCAGTACGTC.

The rearrangement uses TRBV9 and TRBJ2-1; D uncertain. The germline V and J ends were trimmed by 0 bases and 2 bases, with 9 bases remaining between them. CDR1 is SGDLS, CDR2 YYNGEE, per germline. There are 15 residues in the CDR3. In DNA form, the CDR3 reads TGTGCCAGCAGCGTAGAGGGCGGAACCTACAATGAGCAGTTCTTC. This translates into CASSVEGGTYNEQFF.

This chain uses TRBV6-2 or TRBV6-3 with TRBJ2-7, with 7 bases fitting TRBD2. V was clipped by 4 bases and J by 9 bases; unmatched bases: 9. Germline V CDR1 and CDR2: MNHEY, SVGEGT. The length of the CDR3 is 13 residues. CDR3 loop: CASSSTPAGLQYF. CDR3 coding DNA: TGTGCCAGCAGTTCCACGCCAGCGGGGCTGCAGTACTTC.

The J gene is TRBJ1-5, the V gene TRBV10-3, with D possibly TRBD1 on 5 matching bases. V gave up 6 bases and J gave up 1 base, with 10 bases separating them. CDR3 size: 14 residues. CDR1 is ENHRY and CDR2 is SYGVKD in the germline V gene. CDR3 DNA: TGTGCCATCAGGGACACTACGAGCAATCAGCCCCAGCATTTT. Translating gives CAIRDTTSNQPQHF.

This clonotype is a singleton in its sample. V gene TRBV19 combines with J gene TRBJ2-5; D is tentatively TRBD1 or TRBD2 (5 bases each). Trimming removed 6 bases from V and 4 bases from J, with 21 bases in between. The CDR3 runs 16 residues. Germline CDR1 LNHDA, CDR2 SQIVND (reference sequence). The CDR3 loop reads CASRGRARGPGETQYF. The CDR3 nucleotides are TGTGCCAGTAGGGGTAGAGCACGGGGCCCAGGAGAGACCCAGTACTTC.

The genes are TRBV15 and TRBJ2-1; TRBD1 is a possible D gene (6 bases). CDR1 LNHNV and CDR2 YYDKDF come from the germline V gene (reference sequence). The CDR3 has 14 amino acids. Between the trimmed V and J ends, which lost 0 bases and 8 bases, there was a span of 11 bases. This CDR3 is CATSREQGVDEQFF. The CDR3 bases are TGTGCCACCAGCAGAGAACAGGGAGTTGATGAGCAGTTCTTC.